These T cell receptor beta chains were read from a single sample in a study of identifying expanded T cells in peripheral blood. TCRdb's copy holds only in-frame clones and misses some; the assay was immunoSEQ multiplex PCR. The data contain approximately 90,000 clones, around 84% of them singletons. The sample was blood. All receptors derive from a person aged 18 to 70 in good health. Both conserved end residues are trimmed from each CDR3. A D gene is named only where the DNA matches it firmly.

d_call,v_call,cdr3_aa
.,TRBV5-1,ASSLGPGAAAEAF
TRBD1,TRBV5-5,ASFRQGGSLNYGYT
.,TRBV7-2,ASSSRGPQH
.,TRBV7-6,GVQETQY
.,TRBV25-1,ASSRRSGQGQTQY
TRBD1,TRBV6-6,ASSSGTGGSFIY
TRBD2,TRBV7-2,ASSLLADDYNEQF
TRBD1,TRBV2,ASTPGQGVSSSYNEQF
.,TRBV6-6,ASSSRVLNTGELF
TRBD1,TRBV4-3,ASSQEKGQPNTEAF
.,TRBV18,ASSPRPGEGNTIY
.,TRBV4-1,ASSQEARGTGELF
.,TRBV5-5,ASSSHVDTEAF
.,TRBV4-3,ASSQDSATNEKLF
.,TRBV6-6,ASSLSGFGGTEAF
TRBD2,TRBV18,ASSPRAGVSTDTQY
.,TRBV11-1,ASSLLGFGANYNEQF
TRBD1,TRBV18,ASSPWATGGKRIEQF
.,TRBV13,ASSLFLGAGETQY
.,TRBV7-9,ASSLRNSPLH
.,TRBV6-5,ASSFDSSTDTQY
.,TRBV18,ASTDSVNTEAF
.,TRBV4-1,ASSQVGQGPYEQY
.,TRBV12-5,ASGLDGYGYT
.,TRBV5-6,ASSFGAAYEQY
TRBD1,TRBV11-2,ASSATGASYEQY
TRBD2,TRBV2,ASSVAGGVDTQY
TRBD2,TRBV5-6,ASSWGRGAQY
.,TRBV7-9,ASSESEGYT
.,TRBV11-2,ASSPMGGGSNQPQH
.,TRBV5-1,ASSGYRDTEAF
.,TRBV30,AWSVPGQARNQPQH
.,TRBV5-8,ASSKPRSDGSNQPQH
.,TRBV7-8,ASSLDRTNQPQH
.,TRBV30,AWSAFGTQQETQY
.,TRBV4-3,ASSQDGWLNQPQH
.,TRBV7-8,ASSPTNEQF
TRBD1,TRBV11-2,ASSLPTGVNSPLH
.,TRBV6-5,ASSSPLFGRRETQY
.,TRBV6-1,ASTPRGANQPQH
.,TRBV6-1,ASSKTTGLNQPQH
.,TRBV14,ASSLSPLGNTIY
TRBD1,TRBV5-1,ASSLERGLGEQF
.,TRBV6-6,ASSYVVTGRFRELF
.,TRBV30,AWSPQYPYEQY
.,TRBV18,ASSPTSGHYYEQF
TRBD1,TRBV7-8,ASSLAVYRGRRGQRPQH
.,TRBV30,AWIRSPGNTIY